The 5 T cell receptor beta chains listed next were all sequenced from one sample in a study of shared clonotypes between healthy human individuals. TCRdb's table, derived via immunoSEQ multiplex PCR, lists solely in-frame clones and lacks some. Among about 870,000 clones listed, roughly 92% were seen once. The naive CD8 subset, CD45RO-negative cells positively selected for CCR7, excluded terminally differentiated effector memory CD45RA+ cells. Sample: naive CD8+ T cells sorted from blood. The receptors originated from a man aged 30 to 45 in good health.

The chain is built from TRBV28 and TRBJ2-7; TRBD2 matches 13 bases. Trimming took 5 bases from V and 4 from J; bases not matched to a gene: 14. CDR1 is MDHEN, CDR2 SYDVKM, per germline. The CDR3 has 18 amino acids. CDR3 nucleotides: TGTGCCAGCAGTAACAACCCGCCCAGGACTAGCGGGAGTTACGAGCAGTACTTC. It codes for CASSNNPPRTSGSYEQYF.

The J gene is TRBJ1-2, the V gene TRBV7-9; perhaps TRBD1 as D (5 bases). Germline V lookup: CDR1 SEHNR, CDR2 FQNEAQ (reference sequence). The CDR3 is 15 amino acids. V was trimmed by 6 bases and J by 8 bases, leaving 22 bases between them. Written as DNA, the CDR3 is TGTGCCAGCAGTCATAGTGCCGGGACTCCCAACGGCTACACCTTC. Protein: CASSHSAGTPNGYTF.

The V call is TRBV7-8, the J call TRBJ2-1, with 11 bases fitting TRBD2. Trimming cost V 1 base and J 5 bases; bases outside gene matches: 10. Germline lookup yields CDR1 SGHVS and CDR2 FQNEAQ. This CDR3 is 18 amino acids long. CDR3 DNA: TGTGCCAGCAGCTTAGGGGACTACGGGACTAGCGGAAACAATGAGCAGTTCTTC. It is translated as CASSLGDYGTSGNNEQFF.

This chain joins TRBV11-2 and TRBJ2-7; 14 bases are a match to TRBD2. Trimming took 7 bases from V and 1 from J; bases not matched to a gene: 9. Germline assignment: CDR1 SGHAT and CDR2 FQNNGV. CDR3 length equals 17 residues. The CDR3 coding sequence is TGTGCCAGCACCCTCGGGACTAGCGGGAGTATATCCTACGAGCAGTACTTC. It specifies CASTLGTSGSISYEQYF.

Notes on this clone: Other DNA sequences in this sample translate to the same CDR3. The gene calls are TRBV7-9 and TRBJ1-1, with D tentatively TRBD1 (6 bases). Germline loops: CDR1 SEHNR, CDR2 FQNEAQ (reference sequence). V gave up 1 base and J gave up 3 bases, with 9 bases separating them. The CDR3 is 14 amino acids. DNA of the CDR3: TGTGCCAGCAGCTTAGGGGGGGCGGACACTGAAGCTTTCTTT. The encoded protein is CASSLGGADTEAFF. The full variable domain, with the rest looked up from reference TRBV7-9 and TRBJ1-1, is DTGVSQNPRHKITKRGQNVTFRCDPISEHNRLYWYRQTLGQGPEFLTYFQNEAQLEKSRLLSDRFSAERPKGSFSTLEIQRTEQGDSAMYLCASSLGGADTEAFFGQGTRLTVV.